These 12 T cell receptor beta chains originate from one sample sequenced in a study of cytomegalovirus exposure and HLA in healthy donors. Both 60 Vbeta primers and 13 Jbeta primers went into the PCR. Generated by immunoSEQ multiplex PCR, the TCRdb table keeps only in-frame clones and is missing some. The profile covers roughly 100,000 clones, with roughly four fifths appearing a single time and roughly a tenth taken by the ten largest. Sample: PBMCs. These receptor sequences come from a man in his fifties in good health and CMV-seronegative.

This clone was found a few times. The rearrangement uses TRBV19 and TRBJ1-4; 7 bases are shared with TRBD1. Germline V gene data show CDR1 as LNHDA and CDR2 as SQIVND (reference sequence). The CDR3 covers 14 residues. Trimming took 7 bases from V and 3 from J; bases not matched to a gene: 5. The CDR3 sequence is CASKIQGSNEKLFF. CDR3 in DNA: TGTGCCAGTAAGATACAGGGGTCTAATGAAAAACTGTTTTTT.

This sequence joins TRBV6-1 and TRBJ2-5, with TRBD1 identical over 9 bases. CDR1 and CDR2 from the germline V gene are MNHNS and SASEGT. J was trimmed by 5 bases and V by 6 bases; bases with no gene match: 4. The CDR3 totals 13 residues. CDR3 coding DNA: TGTGCCAGCAGCCGGGACAGGGACGAGACCCAGTACTTC. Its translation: CASSRDRDETQYF.

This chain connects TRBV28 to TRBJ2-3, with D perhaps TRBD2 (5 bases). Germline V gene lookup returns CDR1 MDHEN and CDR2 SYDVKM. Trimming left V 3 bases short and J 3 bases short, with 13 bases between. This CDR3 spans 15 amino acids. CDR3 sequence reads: CASSFMGRRTDTQYF. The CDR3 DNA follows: TGTGCCAGCAGTTTTATGGGCAGGAGGACAGATACGCAGTATTTT.

CDR3 residues: CASIAGDLTGELFF. CDR3 in DNA: TGTGCCAGCATAGCGGGAGATTTAACCGGGGAGCTGTTTTTT. The chain carries TRBV6-1 and TRBJ2-2, with TRBD2 identical over 9 bases. The CDR3 covers 14 residues. Germline-derived CDR1 and CDR2 are MNHNS and SASEGT. After removal of 7 bases from V and 5 bases from J, the junction contained 5 bases not matched to a gene.

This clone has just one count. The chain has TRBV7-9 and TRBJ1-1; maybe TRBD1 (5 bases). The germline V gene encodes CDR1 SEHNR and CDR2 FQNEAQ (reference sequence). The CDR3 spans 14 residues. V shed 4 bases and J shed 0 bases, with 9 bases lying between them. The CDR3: CASSYQGVNTEAFF. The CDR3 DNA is TGTGCCAGCAGCTACCAGGGTGTGAACACTGAAGCTTTCTTT.

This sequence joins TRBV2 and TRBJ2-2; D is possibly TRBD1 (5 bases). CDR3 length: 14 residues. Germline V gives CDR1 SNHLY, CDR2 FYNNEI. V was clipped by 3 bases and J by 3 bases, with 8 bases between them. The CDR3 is CASSDGRDTGELFF. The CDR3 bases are TGTGCCAGCAGTGATGGCAGGGACACCGGGGAGCTGTTTTTT.

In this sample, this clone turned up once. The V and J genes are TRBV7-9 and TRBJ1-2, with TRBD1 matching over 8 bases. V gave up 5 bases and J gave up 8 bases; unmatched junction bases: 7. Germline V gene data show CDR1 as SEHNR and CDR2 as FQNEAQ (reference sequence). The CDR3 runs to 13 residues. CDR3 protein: CASSVGTGRGYTF. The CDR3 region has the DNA TGTGCCAGCAGCGTCGGGACAGGCAGGGGCTACACCTTC.

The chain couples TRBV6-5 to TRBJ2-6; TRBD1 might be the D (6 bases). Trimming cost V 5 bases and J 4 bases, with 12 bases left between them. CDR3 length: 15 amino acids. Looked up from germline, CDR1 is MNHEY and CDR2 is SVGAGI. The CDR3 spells CASSRQGTGANVLTF. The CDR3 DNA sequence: TGTGCCAGCAGTCGGCAGGGGACCGGGGCCAACGTCCTGACTTTC.

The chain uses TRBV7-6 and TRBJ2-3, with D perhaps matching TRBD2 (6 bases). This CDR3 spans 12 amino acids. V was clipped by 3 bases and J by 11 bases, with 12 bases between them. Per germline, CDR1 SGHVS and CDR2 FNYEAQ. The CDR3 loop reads CASSLGTGGQYF. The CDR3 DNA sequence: TGTGCCAGCAGCTTGGGGACTGGCGGGCAGTATTTT.

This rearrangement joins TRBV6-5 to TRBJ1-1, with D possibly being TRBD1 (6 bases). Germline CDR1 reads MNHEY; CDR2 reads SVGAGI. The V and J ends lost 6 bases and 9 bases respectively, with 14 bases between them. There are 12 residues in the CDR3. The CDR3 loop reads CASSRDIQQAFF. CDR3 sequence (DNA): TGTGCCAGCAGCCGGGACATTCAGCAAGCTTTCTTT.

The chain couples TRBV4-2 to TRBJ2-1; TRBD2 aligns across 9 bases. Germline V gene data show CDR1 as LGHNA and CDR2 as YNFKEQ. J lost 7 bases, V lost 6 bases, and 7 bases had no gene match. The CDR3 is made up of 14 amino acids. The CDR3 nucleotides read TGTGCCAGCAGTAGCGGGGGCAGGGTGAATGAGCAGTTCTTC. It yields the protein CASSSGGRVNEQFF.

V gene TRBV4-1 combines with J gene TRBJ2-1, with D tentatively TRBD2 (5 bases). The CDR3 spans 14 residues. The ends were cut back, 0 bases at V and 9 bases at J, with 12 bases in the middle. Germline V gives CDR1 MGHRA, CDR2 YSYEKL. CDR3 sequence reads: CASSQEEQRPEQFF. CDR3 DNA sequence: TGCGCCAGCAGCCAAGAGGAACAGCGGCCTGAGCAGTTCTTC.